This TCR beta chain was documented in a study of long-term antiretroviral therapy in people with HIV (dated by TCRdb to between 2021 and 2024). Broadly, across the study: The earliest samples were collected roughly a decade before the 2015 WHO recommendation for immediate ART, at a time when ART was usually postponed until CD4 counts fell. No cross-contamination during QIAcube processing turned up in test extractions that ran a monoclonal T-cell line alongside more than 30 polyclonal samples. A retrospective serial study tested whether changes in peripheral blood TRB repertoire composition and diversity were associated with ART initiation and durable HIV suppression. Of the 30 or so participants with HIV, 10 to 11 were female. A total of 192 cryopreserved PBMC samples came from approximately 30 adults with confirmed HIV infection and were collected serially over a mean of roughly six years (range 1-12).

The study at large found these results: Expanded TRB clones identified before ART initiation dominated the repertoire at all time points, although this dominance fluctuated and declined in many PLHIV after ART. CDR3 length ranges in HIV repertoires were narrower than in controls, and network structure suggested an antigen-experienced repertoire with only a slight naive shift after ART. No data were available on ART adherence, viral resistance or therapy changes, limiting inferences about post-ART repertoire changes. Starting ART was linked to a significant rise in TRB diversity, yet even with long-term ART the diversity remained significantly lower than in transplant donor controls. Unsorted PBMC were profiled instead of sorted CD4+ and CD8+ T cells because pre-ART samples had limited cell numbers. Owing to limited PBMC availability, only the TCR beta chain was sequenced, without alpha chain pairing. The samples were dated from 2004 to 2017, and the ART regimens that were used may be less effective than current ART regimens.

With respect to this clone: Its antigen is still unknown. The input lacks base qualities; no much larger clone sits a single base away.

The germline V gene encodes CDR1 SGHTA and CDR2 FQGNSA. Unmatched junction bases come to 6, with V trimmed by 7 bases and J by 8 bases. The CDR3 covers 13 residues, taking in both the cysteine and the phenylalanine. The kept DNA is CDR3 alone, 39 bases in frame from the first base. The immunoSEQ hsTCRB v3.0 assay was used at survey level resolution for TRB variable region sequencing. The target sequencing depth for TRB was roughly 35,000-50,000 T-cell genomes per sample. An Illumina MiSeq with a v3 150-cycle kit was used to sequence the pooled TRB libraries. Per the original workflow: Repertoire analysis was performed in R inside a reproducible Nextflow workflow that covered QC, data transformation and analysis. Custom analyses were implemented in LymphoSeq2, an R package for AIRR-Seq data exploration. A handful of samples that yielded fewer than 5000 total TRB sequences were excluded, so that around 190 HIV repertoires were analyzed. Among the approximately 180 HIV repertoires that were kept, 59 were collected before ART initiation and 120 to 140 were collected after ART initiation. Each repertoire was downsampled to 5000 TRB nucleotide sequences, and summary statistics were averaged across 100 downsampling iterations. TRB sequences were retained for analysis only if CDR3 regions of at least seven amino acids were present. Diversity was measured with a Shannon entropy-derived clonality score and the Gini coefficient. In the repertoire networks, any two of the top 5000 CDR3 amino acid sequences were linked whenever the two sequences differed by an edit distance of one. For TRB CDR3 amino acid sequences, GLIPH2 was used to predict antigen specificity groups and MHC restriction. Known CMV, EBV, HIV or tissue antigen associations were flagged by matching CDR3 amino acid sequences against VDJdb and McPAS-TCR. Pre-ART, post-ART and control groups were compared with Wilcoxon signed-rank tests and Holm-Bonferroni correction. As stored in TCRdb, this immuneACCESS dataset retains in-frame rearrangements with V and J assigned. A fraction of the clones does not appear; measured against another copy, unresolved V genes explain less than half of the discrepancy, and the remainder lacks a known reason. The V and J calls and clone size were taken over from that table, and D and trimming were inferred from the DNA. The sample data list approximately 25,000 clones, and around 88% of these were observed just once. Of the sample, 5.3% falls within the top ten clones.

To be included, a participant needed at least one PBMC sample from before ART initiation plus at least two post-ART samples. Every participant with HIV received treatment in the United States of America. Before DNA extraction, cryopreserved samples containing about 0.9-10 million PBMC were thawed and washed. At the time of the earliest PBMC sample, participants with HIV were aged between roughly 23 and 60 years. Per participant, PBMC samples came from 1-4 timepoints prior to ART initiation and 2-8 timepoints following ART initiation, for a median of 7 samples. For every participant, serial HIV viral load, CD4+ T-cell count, ART history and demographic data were obtained. Genomic DNA was extracted from unsorted PBMC with a Qiagen kit on a QIAcube, processed in batches of 12 samples.

The sample was unsorted PBMCs, taken about 4.5 years after starting antiretroviral therapy. The receptor was derived from a man aged 30-40 years with HIV. Recombination linked TRBV7-2 to TRBJ1-5, and 9 junction bases match TRBD1. The CDR3 here reads CASNQDRGEPQHF. The DNA is TGTGCCAGCAACCAGGACAGGGGAGAGCCCCAGCATTTT.